Presented here are 20 T cell receptor beta chains from one specimen sequenced in a study of T cell responses to AZD1222 COVID-19 vaccine. Profiling relied on immunoSEQ multiplex PCR, and the TCRdb table lists in-frame clones only, not all of them. The sample lists approximately 120,000 clones; roughly 87% were seen once. The material was peripheral blood, obtained 28 days after the second AZD1222 dose. These receptors all stem from an adult who received the AZD1222 COVID-19 vaccine.

The chain carries TRBV29-1 and TRBJ2-1, with 10 bases fitting TRBD2. CDR3 size: 13 residues. V trimming: 5 bases; J trimming: 5 bases; junction bases outside the gene matches: 3. CDR1 and CDR2 from the germline V gene are SQVTM and ANQGSEA. This CDR3 reads CSVSGRGDNEQFF. Here the CDR3 DNA reads TGCAGCGTTAGCGGGAGGGGGGACAATGAGCAGTTCTTC.

The rearrangement joins TRBV13 to TRBJ1-6; D possibly corresponds to TRBD1 (5 bases). Trimming took 5 bases from V and 5 from J, leaving 19 bases between them. The CDR3 is 17 residues long. Germline loops: CDR1 PRHDT, CDR2 FYEKMQ (reference sequence). The CDR3 loop is CASSLRTGGGDNSPLHF. CDR3 DNA: TGTGCCAGCAGCCTAAGGACCGGGGGGGGTGATAATTCACCCCTCCACTTT.

The V and J genes are TRBV19 and TRBJ1-5; TRBD1 matches 8 bases. The germline CDR1 and CDR2 sequences are LNHDA and SQIVND (reference sequence). The CDR3 extends over 17 amino acids. V shed 4 bases, J shed 1 base, and the junction held 9 bases outside the gene matches. The CDR3 region has the DNA TGTGCCAGTAGTACCCGGACAGGGTTTGGGAGCAATCAGCCCCAGCATTTT. Translating gives CASSTRTGFGSNQPQHF.

This clone was recorded a few times. The CDR3 here is CASSSGARNTEAFF. In DNA, the CDR3 is TGTGCCAGCAGTTCCGGGGCCAGGAACACTGAAGCTTTCTTT. The chain recombines TRBV6-5 with TRBJ1-1; the D gene is possibly TRBD1 (5 bases). Trimming pared 4 bases from V and 1 base from J, leaving 10 bases between. Per the germline V gene, CDR1 is MNHEY and CDR2 is SVGAGI. There are 14 residues in the CDR3.

The chain uses TRBV6-1 and TRBJ1-6; TRBD1 might be the D (5 bases). CDR1 is MNHNS, CDR2 SASEGT, per germline. This CDR3 is 16 amino acids long. Deletions cut 4 bases from V and 3 bases from J, with 13 bases between. DNA of the CDR3: TGTGCCAGCAGTGCTTCAGGGCGGAGCTATAATTCACCCCTCCACTTT. As protein: CASSASGRSYNSPLHF.

The chain is built from TRBV10-3 and TRBJ1-1, with a possible D match to TRBD1 (5 bases). Trimming pared 6 bases from V and 1 base from J, leaving 12 bases between. In germline, CDR1 is ENHRY, CDR2 SYGVKD. The CDR3 runs 14 residues. CDR3 sequence reads: CAISRDGQNTEAFF. CDR3 in DNA: TGTGCCATCAGCCGGGACGGACAGAACACTGAAGCTTTCTTT.

This chain connects TRBV6-1 to TRBJ2-2; no clear D gene. There are 14 residues in the CDR3. Germline V gene lookup returns CDR1 MNHNS and CDR2 SASEGT. With 2 bases removed from V and 3 bases from J, the gap between germline ends came to 7 bases. CDR3 DNA sequence: TGTGCCAGCAGTGAAACTCAGTACACCGGGGAGCTGTTTTTT. It yields the protein CASSETQYTGELFF.

The chain joins TRBV7-9 to TRBJ1-1; no reliable D call. CDR1 is SEHNR and CDR2 is FQNEAQ in the germline V gene (reference sequence). Between the trimmed V and J ends, which lost 3 bases and 7 bases, there was a span of 12 bases. The CDR3 sequence is 13 residues long. CDR3 sequence reads: CASSFPGLGEAFF. The CDR3 DNA follows: TGTGCCAGCAGCTTCCCGGGTTTAGGTGAAGCTTTCTTT.

V usage is TRBV5-4 and J usage is TRBJ2-7, with 7 bases identical to TRBD1. V gave up 0 bases and J gave up 7 bases; unmatched junction bases: 10. Germline values: CDR1 SGHNT, CDR2 YYREEE (reference sequence). The CDR3 sequence is 15 residues long. The CDR3 region has the DNA TGTGCCAGCAGCTTGGTAGGGGGCGCAACGGGGGAGCAGTACTTC. It encodes CASSLVGGATGEQYF.

The chain combines TRBV15 with TRBJ1-2; no clear D gene. Trimming took off 0 bases at V and 4 bases at J, with 15 bases between the two ends. Germline-derived CDR1 and CDR2 are LNHNV and YYDKDF (reference sequence). This CDR3 contains 16 residues. DNA for the CDR3: TGTGCCACCAGCAGAGATGTAGGCCATAGCTCCTATGGCTACACCTTC. Translating gives CATSRDVGHSSYGYTF.

This clone appeared a few times. The chain couples TRBV19 to TRBJ1-5; D perhaps matches TRBD1 (5 bases). This CDR3 has 15 amino acids. Per germline, CDR1 LNHDA and CDR2 SQIVND (reference sequence). V dropped 4 bases and J dropped 11 bases, with 21 bases sitting between them. The CDR3 region has the DNA TGTGCCAGTAGTACTTTGGAGGGACTCGATTGGGCCCAGCATTTT. This gives the protein CASSTLEGLDWAQHF.

The rearrangement uses TRBV7-2 and TRBJ1-5; D is unresolved. This CDR3 spans 13 amino acids. Germline V lookup: CDR1 SGHTA, CDR2 FQGNSA. The germline V and J ends were trimmed by 5 bases and 11 bases, with 16 bases remaining between them. The CDR3 spells CASSPETGRAQHF. In DNA form, the CDR3 reads TGTGCCAGCAGCCCAGAGACCGGAAGGGCCCAGCATTTT.

The CDR3: CASSIDTTSGTGYTF. The DNA for the CDR3 is TGTGCCAGTAGTATAGATACCACCAGCGGAACGGGCTACACCTTC. The chain employs TRBV19 and TRBJ1-2; D ambiguous. V dropped 0 bases and J dropped 8 bases, with 16 bases sitting between them. The germline gives CDR1 LNHDA, CDR2 SQIVND (reference sequence). The CDR3 runs 15 residues.

This clone was counted a few times. The V gene is TRBV7-2, the J gene TRBJ1-2, with D possibly being TRBD1 (5 bases). CDR3 size: 15 residues. Deletions cut 5 bases from V and 2 bases from J, with 15 bases between. The germline V gene has CDR1 SGHTA and CDR2 FQGNSA. CDR3 amino acids: CASSQPGAANYGYTF. Here the CDR3 DNA reads TGTGCCAGCAGCCAACCTGGGGCCGCCAACTATGGCTACACCTTC.

The genes are TRBV7-6 and TRBJ2-7; 7 bases agree with TRBD1. CDR1 is SGHVS and CDR2 is FNYEAQ in the germline V gene. J lost 6 bases, V lost 2 bases, and 7 bases had no gene match. The CDR3 is 14 amino acids. This CDR3 reads CASSLRDSGGEQYF. The CDR3 DNA is TGTGCCAGCAGCTTACGGGACAGCGGCGGCGAGCAGTACTTC.

This sequence joins TRBV19 and TRBJ2-6; 7 nucleotides match TRBD1. The CDR3 loop spans 19 amino acids. The V gene end was trimmed by 1 base and the J gene end by 1 base; junction bases not matched to a gene: 10. The germline V gene has CDR1 LNHDA and CDR2 SQIVND (reference sequence). Written as DNA, the CDR3 is TGTGCCAGTAGTATAGGGTTTGGGACAGAGACTTCTGGGGCCAACGTCCTGACTTTC. Translation: CASSIGFGTETSGANVLTF.

The rearrangement joins TRBV2 to TRBJ1-6; 9 nucleotides align to TRBD1. After removal of 9 bases from V and 6 bases from J, the junction contained 3 bases not matched to a gene. The CDR3 spans 13 residues. Germline V CDR1 and CDR2: SNHLY, FYNNEI. The CDR3 protein is CASSDRGNSPLHF. The CDR3 DNA is TGTGCCAGTTCGGACAGGGGTAATTCACCCCTCCACTTT.

As to this clone: The junction departs from germline at one end; a sequencing error may be responsible. The chain couples TRBV19 to TRBJ2-7, with 9 bases fitting TRBD1. Germline V gene lookup returns CDR1 LNHDA and CDR2 SQIVND (reference sequence). This CDR3 has 14 residues. Written as DNA, the CDR3 is TGTGCTAGTAGGGCCTGGGACAGGGAGGGTGAGCAGTACTTC. Amino acid sequence: CASRAWDREGEQYF.

The chain uses TRBV19 and TRBJ2-2; 10 nucleotides line up with TRBD1. The germline V gene has CDR1 LNHDA and CDR2 SQIVND (reference sequence). The trim removed 0 bases at V and 6 bases at J, leaving 7 bases unmatched. The CDR3 loop spans 17 amino acids. The CDR3 is CASSIDRGTGDPGELFF. The CDR3 nucleotides are TGTGCCAGTAGTATAGATCGGGGGACAGGGGACCCCGGGGAGCTGTTTTTT.

The V gene is TRBV6-5, the J gene TRBJ1-3; D possibly corresponds to TRBD1 (5 bases). CDR1 is MNHEY, CDR2 SVGAGI, per germline. V gave up 10 bases and J gave up 0 bases, with 10 bases separating them. The length of the CDR3 is 13 residues. CDR3: CATRGISGNTIYF. The CDR3 DNA is TGTGCCACTCGGGGCATCTCTGGAAACACCATATATTTT.